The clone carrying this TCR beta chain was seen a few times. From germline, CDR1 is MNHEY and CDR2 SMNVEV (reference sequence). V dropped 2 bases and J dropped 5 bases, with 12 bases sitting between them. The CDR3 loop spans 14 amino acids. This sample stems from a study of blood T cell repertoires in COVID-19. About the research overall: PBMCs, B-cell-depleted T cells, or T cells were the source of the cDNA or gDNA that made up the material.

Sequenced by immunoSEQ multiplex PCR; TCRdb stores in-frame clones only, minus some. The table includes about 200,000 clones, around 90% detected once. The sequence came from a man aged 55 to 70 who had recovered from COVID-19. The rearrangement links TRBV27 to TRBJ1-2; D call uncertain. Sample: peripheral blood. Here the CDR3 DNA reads TGTGCCAGCAGTTTAAAGGGAGGATGGTATGGCTACACCTTC. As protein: CASSLKGGWYGYTF.